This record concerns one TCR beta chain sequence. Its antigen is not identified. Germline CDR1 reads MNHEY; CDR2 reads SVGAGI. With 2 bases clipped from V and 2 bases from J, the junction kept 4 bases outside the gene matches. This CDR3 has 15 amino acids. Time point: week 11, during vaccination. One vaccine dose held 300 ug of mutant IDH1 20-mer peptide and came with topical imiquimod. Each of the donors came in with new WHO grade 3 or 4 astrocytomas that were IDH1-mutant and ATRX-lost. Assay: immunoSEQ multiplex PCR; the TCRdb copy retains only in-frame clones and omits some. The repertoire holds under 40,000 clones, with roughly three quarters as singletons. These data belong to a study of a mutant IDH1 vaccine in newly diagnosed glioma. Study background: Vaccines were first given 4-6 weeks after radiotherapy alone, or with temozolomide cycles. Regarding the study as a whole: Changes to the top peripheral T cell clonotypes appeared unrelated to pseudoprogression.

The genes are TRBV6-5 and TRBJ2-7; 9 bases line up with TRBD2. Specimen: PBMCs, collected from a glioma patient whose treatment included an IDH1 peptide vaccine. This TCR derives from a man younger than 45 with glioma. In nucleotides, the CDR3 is TGTGCCAGCAGTTACGGGTCTAGCGGGACCTACGAGCAGTACTTC. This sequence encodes CASSYGSSGTYEQYF.